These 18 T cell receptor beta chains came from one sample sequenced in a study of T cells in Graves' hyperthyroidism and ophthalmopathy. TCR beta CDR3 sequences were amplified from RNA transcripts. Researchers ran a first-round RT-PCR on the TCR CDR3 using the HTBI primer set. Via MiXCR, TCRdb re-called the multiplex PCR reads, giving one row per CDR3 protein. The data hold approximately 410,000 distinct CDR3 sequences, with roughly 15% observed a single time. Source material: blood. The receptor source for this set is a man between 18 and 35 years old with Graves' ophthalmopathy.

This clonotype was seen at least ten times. The CDR3 here is CASSQGYGEQFF. In nucleotides, the CDR3 is TGTGCCAGCAGCCAAGGGTACGGTGAGCAGTTCTTC. This chain joins TRBV3-1 and TRBJ2-1, with D hard to call. The CDR3 is 12 amino acids. Trimming took 1 base from V and 9 from J, leaving 7 bases between them. Germline V gives CDR1 LGHDT, CDR2 YNNKEL (reference sequence).

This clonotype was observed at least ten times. CDR3 DNA: TGCGCCAGCAGCTTGGGGCCGGCTAATTCACCCCTCCACTTT. Amino acids: CASSLGPANSPLHF. The V gene is TRBV5-1, the J gene TRBJ1-6; D is uncertain. V lost 0 bases, J lost 6 bases, and 7 bases lay in between. CDR1 SGHRS and CDR2 YFSETQ come from the germline V gene. This CDR3 is built from 14 residues.

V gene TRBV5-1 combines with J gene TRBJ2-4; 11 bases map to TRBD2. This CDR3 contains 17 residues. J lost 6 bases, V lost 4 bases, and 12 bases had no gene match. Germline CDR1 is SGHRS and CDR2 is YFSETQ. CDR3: CASSTGTSGRRGNIQYF. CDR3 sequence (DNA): TGCGCCAGCAGCACCGGGACTAGCGGCAGACGTGGAAACATTCAGTACTTC.

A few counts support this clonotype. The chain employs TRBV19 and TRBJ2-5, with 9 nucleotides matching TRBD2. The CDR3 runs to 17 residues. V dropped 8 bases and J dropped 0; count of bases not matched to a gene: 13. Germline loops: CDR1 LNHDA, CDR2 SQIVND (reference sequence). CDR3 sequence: CASRGTSSGMYQETQYF. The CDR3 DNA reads TGTGCCAGTCGGGGGACCTCTAGCGGGATGTACCAAGAGACCCAGTACTTC. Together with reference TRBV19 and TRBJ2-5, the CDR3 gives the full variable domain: DGGITQSPKYLFRKEGQNVTLSCEQNLNHDAMYWYRQDPGQGLRLIYYSQIVNDFQKGDIAEGYSVSREKKESFPLTVTSAQKNPTAFYLCASRGTSSGMYQETQYFGPGTRLLVL.

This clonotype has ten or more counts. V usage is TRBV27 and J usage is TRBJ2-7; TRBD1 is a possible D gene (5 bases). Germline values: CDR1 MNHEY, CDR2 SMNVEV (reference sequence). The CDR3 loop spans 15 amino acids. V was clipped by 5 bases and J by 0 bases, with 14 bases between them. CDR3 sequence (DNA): TGTGCCAGCAGTGCCTGGGGCTGGAGCTCCTACGAGCAGTACTTC. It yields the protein CASSAWGWSSYEQYF.

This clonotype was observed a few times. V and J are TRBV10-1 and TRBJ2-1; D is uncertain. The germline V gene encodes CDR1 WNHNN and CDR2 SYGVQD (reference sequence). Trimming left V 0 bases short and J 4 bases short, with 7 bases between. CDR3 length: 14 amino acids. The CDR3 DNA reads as TGCGCCAGCAGTGAGTCGCTAGTTTACAATGAGCAGTTCTTC. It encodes CASSESLVYNEQFF.

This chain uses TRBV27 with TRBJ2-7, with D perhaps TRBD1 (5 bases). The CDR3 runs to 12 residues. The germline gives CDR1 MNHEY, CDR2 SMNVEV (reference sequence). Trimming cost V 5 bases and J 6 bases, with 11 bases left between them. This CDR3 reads CASSKGHTEQYF. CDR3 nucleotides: TGTGCCAGCAGTAAAGGACATACCGAGCAGTACTTC.

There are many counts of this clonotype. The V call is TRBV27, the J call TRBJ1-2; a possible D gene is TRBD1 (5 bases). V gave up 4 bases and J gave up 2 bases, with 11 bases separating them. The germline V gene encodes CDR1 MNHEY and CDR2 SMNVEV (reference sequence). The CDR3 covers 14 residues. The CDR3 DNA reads TGTGCCAGCAGTTACGCAGGGCGCAACTATGGCTACACCTTC. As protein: CASSYAGRNYGYTF.

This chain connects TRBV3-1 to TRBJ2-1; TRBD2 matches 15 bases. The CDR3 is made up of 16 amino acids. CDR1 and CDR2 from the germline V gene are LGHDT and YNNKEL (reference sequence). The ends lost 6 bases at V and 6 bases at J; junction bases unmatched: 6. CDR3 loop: CASSLWTSGGANEQFF. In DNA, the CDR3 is TGTGCCAGCAGTCTTTGGACTAGCGGGGGGGCCAATGAGCAGTTCTTC.

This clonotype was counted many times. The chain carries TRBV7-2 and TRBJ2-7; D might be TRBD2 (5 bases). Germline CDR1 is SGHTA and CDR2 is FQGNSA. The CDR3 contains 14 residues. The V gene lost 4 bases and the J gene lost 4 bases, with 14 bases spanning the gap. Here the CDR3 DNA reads TGTGCCAGCAGCTACGGACTGGCGGATTACGAGCAGTACTTC. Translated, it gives CASSYGLADYEQYF.

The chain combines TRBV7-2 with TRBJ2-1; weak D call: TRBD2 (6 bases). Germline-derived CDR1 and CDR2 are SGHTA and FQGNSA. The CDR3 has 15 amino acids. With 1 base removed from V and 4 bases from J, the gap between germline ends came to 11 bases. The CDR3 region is CASSLVGGKYNEQFF. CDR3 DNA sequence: TGTGCCAGCAGCTTAGTTGGCGGGAAGTACAATGAGCAGTTCTTC.

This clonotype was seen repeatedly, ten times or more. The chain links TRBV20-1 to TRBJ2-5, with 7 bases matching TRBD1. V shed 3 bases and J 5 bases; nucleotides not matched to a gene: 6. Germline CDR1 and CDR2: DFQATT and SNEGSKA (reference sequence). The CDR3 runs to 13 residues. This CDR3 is CSASRQGQETQYF. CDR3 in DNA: TGCAGTGCTAGCCGACAGGGCCAGGAGACCCAGTACTTC.

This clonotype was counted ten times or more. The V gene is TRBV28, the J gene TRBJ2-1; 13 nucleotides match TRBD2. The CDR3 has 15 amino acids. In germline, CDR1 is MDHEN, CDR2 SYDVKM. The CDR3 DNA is TGTGCTTCGGACAGGGGACTAGCGGGGACCAATGAGCAGTTCTTC. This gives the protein CASDRGLAGTNEQFF.

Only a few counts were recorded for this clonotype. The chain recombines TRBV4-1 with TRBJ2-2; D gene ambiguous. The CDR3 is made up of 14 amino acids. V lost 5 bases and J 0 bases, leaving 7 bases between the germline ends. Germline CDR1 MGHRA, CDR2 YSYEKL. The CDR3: CASSVRSNTGELFF. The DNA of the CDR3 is TGCGCCAGCAGCGTACGTTCGAACACCGGGGAGCTGTTTTTT.

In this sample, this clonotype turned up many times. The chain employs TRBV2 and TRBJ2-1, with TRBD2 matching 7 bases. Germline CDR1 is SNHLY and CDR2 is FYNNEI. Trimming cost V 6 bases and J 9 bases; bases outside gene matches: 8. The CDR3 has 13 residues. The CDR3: CASRVREGSEQFF. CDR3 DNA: TGTGCCAGCAGGGTCAGGGAGGGAAGTGAGCAGTTCTTC. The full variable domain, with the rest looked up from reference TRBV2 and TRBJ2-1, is EPEVTQTPSHQVTQMGQEVILRCVPISNHLYFYWYRQILGQKVEFLVSFYNNEISEKSEIFDDQFSVERPDGSNFTLKIRSTKLEDSAMYFCASRVREGSEQFFGPGTRLTVL.

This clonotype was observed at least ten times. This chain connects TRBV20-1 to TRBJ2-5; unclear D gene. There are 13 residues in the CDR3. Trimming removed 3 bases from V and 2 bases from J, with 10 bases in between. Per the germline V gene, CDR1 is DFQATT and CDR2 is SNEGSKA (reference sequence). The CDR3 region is CSARSSKQETQYF. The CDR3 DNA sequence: TGCAGTGCTAGGTCTTCGAAACAAGAGACCCAGTACTTC.

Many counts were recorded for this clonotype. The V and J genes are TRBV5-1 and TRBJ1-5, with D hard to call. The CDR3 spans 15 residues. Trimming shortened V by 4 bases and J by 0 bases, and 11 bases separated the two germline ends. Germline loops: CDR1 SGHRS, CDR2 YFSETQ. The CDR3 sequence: CASSVGTYSNQPQHF. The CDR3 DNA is TGCGCCAGCAGCGTGGGCACATATAGCAATCAGCCCCAGCATTTT.

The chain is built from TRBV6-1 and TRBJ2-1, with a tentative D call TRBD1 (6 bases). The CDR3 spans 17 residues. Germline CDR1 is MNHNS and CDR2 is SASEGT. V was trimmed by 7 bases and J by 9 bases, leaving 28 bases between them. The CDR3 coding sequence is TGTGCCAGCATCCTCCTGGGGCTACCCGGGATAGGGGGTGAGCAGTTCTTC. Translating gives CASILLGLPGIGGEQFF.